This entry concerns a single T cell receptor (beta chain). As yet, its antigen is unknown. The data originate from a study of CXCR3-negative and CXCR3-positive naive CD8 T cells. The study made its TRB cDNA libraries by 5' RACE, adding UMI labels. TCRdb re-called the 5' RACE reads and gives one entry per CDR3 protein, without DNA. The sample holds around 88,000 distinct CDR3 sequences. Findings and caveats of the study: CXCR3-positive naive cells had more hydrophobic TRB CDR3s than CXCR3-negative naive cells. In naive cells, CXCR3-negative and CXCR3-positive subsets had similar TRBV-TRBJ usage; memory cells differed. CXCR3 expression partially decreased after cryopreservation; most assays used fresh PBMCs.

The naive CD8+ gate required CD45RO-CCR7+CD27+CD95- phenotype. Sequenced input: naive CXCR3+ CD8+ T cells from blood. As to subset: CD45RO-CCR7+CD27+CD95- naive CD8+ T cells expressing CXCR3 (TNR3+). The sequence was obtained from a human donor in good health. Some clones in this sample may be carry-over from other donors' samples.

The CDR3 reads CASSLVRGAIQYNEQFF. J is TRBJ2-1 and V is TRBV7-2; the TRBD1 assignment by TCRdb is unverifiable without DNA. The V gene's germline CDR1 is SGHTA and CDR2 FQGNSA. The CDR3 spans 17 residues.